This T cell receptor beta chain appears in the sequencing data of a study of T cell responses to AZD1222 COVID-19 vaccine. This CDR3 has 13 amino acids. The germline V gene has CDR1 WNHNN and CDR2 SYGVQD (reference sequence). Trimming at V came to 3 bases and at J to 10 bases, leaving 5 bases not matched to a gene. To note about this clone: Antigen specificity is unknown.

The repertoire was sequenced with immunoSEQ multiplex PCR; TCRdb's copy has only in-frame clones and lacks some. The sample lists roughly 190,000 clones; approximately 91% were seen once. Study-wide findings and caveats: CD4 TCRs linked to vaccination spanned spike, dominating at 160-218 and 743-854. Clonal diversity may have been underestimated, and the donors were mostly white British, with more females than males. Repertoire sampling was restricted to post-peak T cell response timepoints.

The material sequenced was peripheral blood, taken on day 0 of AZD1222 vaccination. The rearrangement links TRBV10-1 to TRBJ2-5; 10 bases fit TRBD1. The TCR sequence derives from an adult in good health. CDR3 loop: CASSDRDRGNQYF. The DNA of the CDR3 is TGCGCCAGCAGTGATAGGGACAGGGGAAACCAGTACTTC.